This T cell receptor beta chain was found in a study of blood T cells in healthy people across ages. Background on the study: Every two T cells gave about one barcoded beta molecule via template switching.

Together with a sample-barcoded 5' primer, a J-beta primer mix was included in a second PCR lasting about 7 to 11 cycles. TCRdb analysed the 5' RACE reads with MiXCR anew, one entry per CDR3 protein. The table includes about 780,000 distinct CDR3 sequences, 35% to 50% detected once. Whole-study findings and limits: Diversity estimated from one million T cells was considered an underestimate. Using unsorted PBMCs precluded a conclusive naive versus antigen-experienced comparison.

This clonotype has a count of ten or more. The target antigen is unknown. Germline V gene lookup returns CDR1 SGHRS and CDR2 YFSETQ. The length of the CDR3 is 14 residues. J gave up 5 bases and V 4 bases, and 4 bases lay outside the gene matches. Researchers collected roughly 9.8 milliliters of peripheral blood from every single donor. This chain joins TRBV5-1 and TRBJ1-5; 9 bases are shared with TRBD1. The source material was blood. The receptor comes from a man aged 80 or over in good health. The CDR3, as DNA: TGCGCCAGCAGCGCCGGGACAGGGTATCAGCCCCAGCATTTT. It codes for CASSAGTGYQPQHF.